The source of this T cell receptor beta chain is a study of T cell responses to AZD1222 COVID-19 vaccine. Whole-study findings and limits: Spike-specific TCR depth and breadth grew after two AZD1222 doses.

Details on this clone: Its antigen is as yet unknown.

The protocol was immunoSEQ multiplex PCR, while the TCRdb copy is restricted to in-frame clones and leaves out a portion. This sample's table reports over 130,000 clones. With V trimmed by 6 bases and J by 2 bases, 8 bases remained unmatched. The CDR3 extends over 14 amino acids. Germline V gene sequence: CDR1 SGHKS, CDR2 YYEKEE (reference sequence). Sample: peripheral blood. The sequence was collected from an adult in good health. The V gene is TRBV5-5, the J gene TRBJ2-7; 7 bases align to TRBD2. CDR3 region: CASTLSGHPYEQYF. The CDR3 DNA reads as TGTGCCAGCACCCTTAGCGGGCACCCCTACGAGCAGTACTTC.